This T cell receptor (beta chain) comes out of a study of shared clonotypes between healthy human individuals. Sequenced by immunoSEQ multiplex PCR; TCRdb stores in-frame clones only, minus some. Among about 2 million clones listed, 95% were seen once. This clonotype was sampled from a man aged 18 to 29 in good health. The sequenced sample was naive CD4+ T cells sorted from blood. Subset here: CD45RA+ positively selected.

DNA for the CDR3: TGTGCCAGCAGCCCACAGTGGGGGGGAGCAGATACGCAGTATTTT. Translation gives CASSPQWGGADTQYF. The chain carries TRBV5-8 and TRBJ2-3; TRBD2 agrees at 7 bases. V lost 4 bases, J lost 4 bases, and 9 bases stayed unmatched. CDR3 length: 15 residues. The V gene's germline CDR1 is SGHTS and CDR2 YDEGEE.